The rows below give T cell receptor beta chains drawn from one sample of a study of blood T cells in healthy people across ages. From the 5' RACE reads, TCRdb called clonotypes with MiXCR, one entry per CDR3 protein. Of 700,000 or so distinct CDR3 sequences listed, 22% are singletons. The sequenced sample consisted of blood. The receptors were gathered from a man aged 65 to 85 in good health. Both conserved end residues are part of each CDR3. A D gene is named only where the DNA matches it firmly. The size of a clone is reported for some rows only, either as once, few or many, or as a class for expanded clones.

size: few; D: -; J: TRBJ2-7; V: TRBV10-3; DNA: TGTGCCATCAGCGGACCCCCAGGGGAGCAGTACTTC; CDR3: CAISGPPGEQYF
size: -; D: -; J: TRBJ1-1; V: TRBV19; DNA: TGTGCCAGTAGTATAGGCGGGCCGAACACTGAAGCTTTCTTT; CDR3: CASSIGGPNTEAFF
size: -; D: -; J: TRBJ2-1; V: TRBV3-1; DNA: TGTGCCAGCACCAACTACAGGAGCTCCTACAGTGAGCAGTTCTTC; CDR3: CASTNYRSSYSEQFF
size: few; D: -; J: TRBJ2-5; V: TRBV28; DNA: TGTGCCAGCAGTTTAGAGCCGGCAGCGGTACAAGAGACCCAGTACTTC; CDR3: CASSLEPAAVQETQYF
size: -; D: -; J: TRBJ2-7; V: TRBV12-3/TRBV12-4; DNA: TGTGCCAGCAGTTTAGGATTCAGGGTCCCCTACGAGCAGTACTTC; CDR3: CASSLGFRVPYEQYF
size: few; D: -; J: TRBJ2-7; V: TRBV6-5; DNA: TGTGCCAGCAGTTACGTCGGGGTCTCCTACGAGCAGTACTTC; CDR3: CASSYVGVSYEQYF
size: -; D: TRBD1; J: TRBJ1-4; V: TRBV4-1; DNA: TGCGCCAGCAGCCAAGACGAAACAGGGGGCGGTAATGAAAAACTGTTTTTT; CDR3: CASSQDETGGGNEKLFF
size: -; D: TRBD2; J: TRBJ2-3; V: TRBV10-3; DNA: TGTGCCATCAGTGAGTCGAGACTAGCGGCAGATACGCAGTATTTT; CDR3: CAISESRLAADTQYF
size: -; D: TRBD2; J: TRBJ2-1; V: TRBV5-1; DNA: TGCGCCAGCAGCTTGGTAGCGGGAGTTTCTGATGAGCAGTTCTTC; CDR3: CASSLVAGVSDEQFF
size: -; D: -; J: TRBJ2-1; V: TRBV12-3/TRBV12-4; DNA: TGTGCCAGCAGTCCAAGGGGTCTCCCAGTTAATGAGCAGTTCTTC; CDR3: CASSPRGLPVNEQFF
size: few; D: -; J: TRBJ2-1; V: TRBV20-1; DNA: TGCAGTGCCAGCCGAGGTGAAATCTCCTACAATGAGCAGTTCTTC; CDR3: CSASRGEISYNEQFF